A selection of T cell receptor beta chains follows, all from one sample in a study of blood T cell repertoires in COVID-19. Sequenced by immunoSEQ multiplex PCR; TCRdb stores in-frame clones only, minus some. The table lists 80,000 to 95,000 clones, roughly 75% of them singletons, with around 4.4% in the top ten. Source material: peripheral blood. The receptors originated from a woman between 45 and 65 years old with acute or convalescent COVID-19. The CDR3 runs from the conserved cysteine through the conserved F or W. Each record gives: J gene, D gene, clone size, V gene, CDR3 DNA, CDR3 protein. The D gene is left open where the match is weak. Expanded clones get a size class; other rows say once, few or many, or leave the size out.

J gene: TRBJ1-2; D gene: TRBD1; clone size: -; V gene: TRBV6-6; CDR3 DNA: TGTGCCAGCAGCCGACAGGGCGCGGGCTACACCTTC; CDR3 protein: CASSRQGAGYTF
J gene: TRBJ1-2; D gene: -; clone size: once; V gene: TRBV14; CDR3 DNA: TGTGCCAGCAGGCAGGGTTTAGGCTACACCTTC; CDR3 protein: CASRQGLGYTF
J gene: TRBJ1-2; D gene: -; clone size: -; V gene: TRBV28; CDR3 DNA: TGTGCCAGCAGCCCCAGGCAGGGGTATGGCTACACCTTC; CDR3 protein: CASSPRQGYGYTF
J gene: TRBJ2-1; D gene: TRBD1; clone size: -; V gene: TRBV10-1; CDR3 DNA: TGCGCCAGCAGACGGGACAGCACCTACAATGAGCAGTTCTTC; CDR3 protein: CASRRDSTYNEQFF
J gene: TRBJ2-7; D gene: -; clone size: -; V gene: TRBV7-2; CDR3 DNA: TGTGCCAGCAGCCTGGGCCTAGCTAAATGGGAGCAGTACTTC; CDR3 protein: CASSLGLAKWEQYF
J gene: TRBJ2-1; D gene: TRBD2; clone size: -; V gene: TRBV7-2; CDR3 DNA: TGTGCCAGCAGCTTAGCGGGGAAGAGACTAGCGGCCCGCTACAATGAGCAGTTCTTC; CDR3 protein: CASSLAGKRLAARYNEQFF
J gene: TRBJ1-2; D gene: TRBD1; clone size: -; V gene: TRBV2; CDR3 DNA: TGTGCCAGCAGTGATAAGGACAGGGGGACCTCCTATGGCTACACCTTC; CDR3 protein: CASSDKDRGTSYGYTF
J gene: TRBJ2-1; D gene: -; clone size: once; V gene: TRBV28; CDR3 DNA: TGTGCCAGCAGTTTACAGGACAGCTCCTACAATGAGCAGTTCTTC; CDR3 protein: CASSLQDSSYNEQFF
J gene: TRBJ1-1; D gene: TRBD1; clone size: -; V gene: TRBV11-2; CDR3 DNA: TGTGCCAGCAGAGGGACAGCGAACACTGAAGCTTTCTTT; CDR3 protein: CASRGTANTEAFF
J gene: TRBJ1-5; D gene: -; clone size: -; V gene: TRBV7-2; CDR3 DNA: TGTGCCAGCAGCTTCGCCGACAGATTCAATCAGCCCCAGCATTTT; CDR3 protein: CASSFADRFNQPQHF
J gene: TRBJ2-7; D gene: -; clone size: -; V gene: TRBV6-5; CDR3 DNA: TGTGCCAGCAGTTACACTAAGCAGTACTTC; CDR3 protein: CASSYTKQYF
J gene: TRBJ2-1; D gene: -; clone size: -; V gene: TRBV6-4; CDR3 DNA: TGTGCCAGCAGTGAAGTCCAGGGCCGTAGTGAGCAGTTCTTC; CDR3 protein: CASSEVQGRSEQFF
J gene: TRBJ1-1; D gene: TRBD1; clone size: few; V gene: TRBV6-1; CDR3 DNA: TGTGCCAGCAGTGAATGGGGACAAGGGAAGGGGGCGTACACTGAAGCTTTCTTT; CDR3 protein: CASSEWGQGKGAYTEAFF
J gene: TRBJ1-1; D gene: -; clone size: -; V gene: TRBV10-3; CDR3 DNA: TGTGCCATCAGTGAGGACAGATACACTGAAGCTTTCTTT; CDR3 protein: CAISEDRYTEAFF
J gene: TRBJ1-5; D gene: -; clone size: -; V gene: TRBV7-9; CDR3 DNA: TGTGCCAGCAGCCAAGGGAGGGGGGTACATAGCAATCAGCCCCAGCATTTT; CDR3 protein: CASSQGRGVHSNQPQHF
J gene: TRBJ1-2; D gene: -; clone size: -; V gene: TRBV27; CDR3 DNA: TGTGCCAGCAGTTTATCGGTAGGACATAGGGTCCCTAACTATGGCTACACCTTC; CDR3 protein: CASSLSVGHRVPNYGYTF
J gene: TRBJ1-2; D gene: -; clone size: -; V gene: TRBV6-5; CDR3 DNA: TGTGCCAGCAGTCCCCCCGGTCTCTATGGCTACACCTTC; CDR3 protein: CASSPPGLYGYTF
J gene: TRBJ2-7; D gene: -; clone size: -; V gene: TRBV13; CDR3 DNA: TGTGCCAGCAGCTTTAACAGTTACGAGCAGTACTTC; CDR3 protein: CASSFNSYEQYF
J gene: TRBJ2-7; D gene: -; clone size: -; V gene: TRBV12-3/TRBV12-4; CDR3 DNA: TGTGCCAGCAGTTTGGACAAGTATGAGCAGTACTTC; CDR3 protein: CASSLDKYEQYF
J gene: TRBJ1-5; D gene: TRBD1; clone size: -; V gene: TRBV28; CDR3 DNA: TGTGCCAGCAGTCCACTACGAACAGGGGGCGGCCAGCCCCAGCATTTT; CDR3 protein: CASSPLRTGGGQPQHF
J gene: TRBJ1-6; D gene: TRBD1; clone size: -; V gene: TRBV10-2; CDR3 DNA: TGCGCCAGCAGGGGGACAGAGAATTCACCCCTCCACTTT; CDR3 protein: CASRGTENSPLHF
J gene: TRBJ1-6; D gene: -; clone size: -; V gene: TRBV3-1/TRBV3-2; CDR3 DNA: TGTGCCAGCAGCCACGCCCGACAGCCCTATAATTCACCCCTCCACTTT; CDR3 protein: CASSHARQPYNSPLHF
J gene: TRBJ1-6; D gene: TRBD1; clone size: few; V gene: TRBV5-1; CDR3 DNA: TGCGCCAGCAGCATGGGGGGACAGGATAATTCACCCCTCCACTTT; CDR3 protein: CASSMGGQDNSPLHF
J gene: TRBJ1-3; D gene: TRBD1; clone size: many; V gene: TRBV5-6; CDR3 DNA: TGTGCCAGCAGCACCCGACAGGGAGACACCATATATTTT; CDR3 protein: CASSTRQGDTIYF
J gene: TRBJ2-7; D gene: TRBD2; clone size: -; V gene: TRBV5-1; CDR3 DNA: TGCGCCAGCCAGGAGACTAGCGTCTCCTACGAGCAGTACTTC; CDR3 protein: CASQETSVSYEQYF
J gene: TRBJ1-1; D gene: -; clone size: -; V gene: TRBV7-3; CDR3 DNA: TGTGCCAGCAGCTTAAAGGACAGCAACACTGAAGCTTTCTTT; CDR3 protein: CASSLKDSNTEAFF
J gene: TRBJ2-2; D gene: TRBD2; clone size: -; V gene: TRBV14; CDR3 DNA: TGTGCCAGCAGCCGTCTAGCGGGGGGGCGTACCGGGGAGCTGTTTTTT; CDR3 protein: CASSRLAGGRTGELFF
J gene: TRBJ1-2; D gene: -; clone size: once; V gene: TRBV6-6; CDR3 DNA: TGTGCCAGCAGTCCCGAAAGGACAGCCTATGGCTACACCTTC; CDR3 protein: CASSPERTAYGYTF
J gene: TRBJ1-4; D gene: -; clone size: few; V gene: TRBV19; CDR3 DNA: TGTGCCAGTAGTATTTTCCTTTCGGGGGAAAAACTGTTTTTT; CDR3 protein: CASSIFLSGEKLFF
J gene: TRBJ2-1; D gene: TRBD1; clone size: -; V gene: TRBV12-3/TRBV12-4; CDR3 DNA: TGTGCCAGCAGTTGGGGACAGGTAAATGAGCAGTTCTTC; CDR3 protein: CASSWGQVNEQFF
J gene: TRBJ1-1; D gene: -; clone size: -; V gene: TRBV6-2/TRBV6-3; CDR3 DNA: TGTGCCAGCAGCCCCCCCGTGGGAAGGGGGTACACTGAAGCTTTCTTT; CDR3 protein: CASSPPVGRGYTEAFF
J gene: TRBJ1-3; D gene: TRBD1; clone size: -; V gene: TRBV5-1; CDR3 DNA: TGCGCCAGCAGCCTGGGGACAGTTGGAAACACCATATATTTT; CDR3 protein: CASSLGTVGNTIYF
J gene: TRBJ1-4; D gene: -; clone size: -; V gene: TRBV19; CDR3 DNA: TGTGCCAGTAGTATAGGGGAGTCCAGTGAAAAACTGTTTTTT; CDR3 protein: CASSIGESSEKLFF
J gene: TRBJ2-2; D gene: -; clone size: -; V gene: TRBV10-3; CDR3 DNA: TGTGCCATCAGTGAGTGGGGCGGGGACACCGGGGAGCTGTTTTTT; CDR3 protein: CAISEWGGDTGELFF
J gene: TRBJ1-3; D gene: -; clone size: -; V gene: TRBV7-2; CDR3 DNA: TGTGCCAGCAGCTTAGGGGGAGGTGGAAACACCATATATTTT; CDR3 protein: CASSLGGGGNTIYF
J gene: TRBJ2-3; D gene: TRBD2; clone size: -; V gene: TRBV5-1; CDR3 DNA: TGCGCCAGCAGCTTGGATGTAGCGGGTCGTTCTCCGCAGTATTTT; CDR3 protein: CASSLDVAGRSPQYF
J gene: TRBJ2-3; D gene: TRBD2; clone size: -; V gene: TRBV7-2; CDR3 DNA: TGTGCCAGCAGCCCAGCGGGGGGGCCGGGCACAGATACGCAGTATTTT; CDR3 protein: CASSPAGGPGTDTQYF
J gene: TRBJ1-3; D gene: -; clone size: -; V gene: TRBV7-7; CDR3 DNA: TGTGCCAGCAGCTCCTCTGTGGGGCCCGGAAACACCATATATTTT; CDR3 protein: CASSSSVGPGNTIYF
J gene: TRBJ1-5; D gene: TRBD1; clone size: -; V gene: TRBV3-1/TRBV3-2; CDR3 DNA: TGTGCCAGCAGCCAAGAAAGAAGGGAAACTGACAGGGGTCATAGCAATCAGCCCCAGCATTTT; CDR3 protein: CASSQERRETDRGHSNQPQHF
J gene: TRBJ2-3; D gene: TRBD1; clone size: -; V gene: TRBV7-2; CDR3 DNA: TGTGCCAGCAGTGGACAGGGGGCGACAGATACGCAGTATTTT; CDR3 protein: CASSGQGATDTQYF
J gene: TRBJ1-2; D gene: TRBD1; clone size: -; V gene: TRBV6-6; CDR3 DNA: TGTGCCAGTACGGACAGGGAAACGGGGTATGGCTACACCTTC; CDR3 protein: CASTDRETGYGYTF
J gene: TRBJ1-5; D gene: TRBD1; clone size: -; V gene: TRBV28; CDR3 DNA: TGTGCCAGCAGTCCGGGACAGCTTAATCAGCCCCAGCATTTT; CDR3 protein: CASSPGQLNQPQHF
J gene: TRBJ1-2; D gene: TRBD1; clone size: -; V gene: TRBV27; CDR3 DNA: TGTGCCAGCAGTTTATACTGGGACAGGGGGGGCTACACCTTC; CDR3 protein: CASSLYWDRGGYTF
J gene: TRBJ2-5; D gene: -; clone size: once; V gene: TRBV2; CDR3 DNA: TGTGCCAGCAGTGAGCAGCGAGAGACCCAGTACTTC; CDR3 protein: CASSEQRETQYF
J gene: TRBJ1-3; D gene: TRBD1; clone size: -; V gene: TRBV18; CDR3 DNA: TGTGCCAGCTCACCACCCGGACAGGGAAGCGGAAACACCATATATTTT; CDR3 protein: CASSPPGQGSGNTIYF